This T cell receptor (beta chain) was captured by sequencing in a study of a mutant IDH1 vaccine in newly diagnosed glioma (TCRdb year 2021). For the study in its entirety: Of the roughly 30 treated patients, approximately 62% were male and roughly 38% were female, and a mean age of roughly 37 years was recorded. Longitudinal TCRB deep sequencing was performed for approximately 24 treated patients wherever samples were available for exploratory analyses. Before enrollment, patients had received standard therapy of radiotherapy alone, temozolomide alone, or radiochemotherapy with temozolomide; most received the combination. Peripheral blood was drawn at six visits: V03 (baseline), V05, V07, V10, V12 and V13. Overall study outcomes, separate from this receptor: PBMC samples for TCRB deep sequencing were selected based on availability. Immune responses induced by the vaccine were seen in around 93% of patients across multiple MHC alleles. The authors noted that analyses of patient blood samples could not be reproduced because of sample limitations. No apparent relationship was observed between pseudoprogression and alterations in the top peripheral T cell clonotypes detected by TCRB sequencing.

As regards this clone: Its antigen has not been determined. No base quality values were provided; no much bigger clone lies one nucleotide off.

The time point label, read with the paper, signifies: baseline, week 1 (first vaccination visit). Taken with the paper, the label for treatment or condition translates to: pre-vaccination baseline after standard-of-care therapy. Donors had newly diagnosed WHO grade 3 or 4 IDH1-mutant astrocytomas with loss of nuclear ATRX. The samples were drawn from NOA16, a multicentre, single-arm, open-label phase I trial in Germany that tested a mutant IDH1 peptide vaccine in humans for the first time. For immunogenicity testing, the blood drawn at visit V03 was used as the baseline sample. The DNeasy Blood and Tissue Kit was used to extract genomic DNA from EDTA blood for TCRB sequencing. The CDR3 holds 14 amino acids from the cysteine to the phenylalanine. Kept here is only the CDR3 DNA, which spans 42 bases and is read in frame from base 1. CDR1 and CDR2 (SEHNR, FQNEAQ) derive from the germline V gene (reference sequence). V is pruned by 5 bases and J by 2 bases, leaving 3 bases of the junction without a gene match.

Library creation used the immunoSEQ multiplex PCR assay. Rearranged TCR beta chain sequences were amplified with the hsTCRB Kit following the manufacturer's protocol. TCRB libraries were sequenced on an Illumina MiSeq. Per the source publication's procedure: Demultiplexing, trimming and gene mapping were performed with the kit vendor's proprietary platform. This immuneACCESS table, as held by TCRdb, lists in-frame sequences with V and J called but not all clones. Of the missing ones, under half trace to an unresolved V gene in checked studies; the others have no known cause. The DNA gave D and trimming, while V, J and clone size come from that table. The sample yields about 51,000 clones; 60% to 85% were counted once. The top ten constitute 1.5% to 2% of the sample.

Material: PBMCs, obtained from a glioma patient treated with radiotherapy, temozolomide or both. The sequence is built from TRBV7-9 and TRBJ1-3; a stretch of 7 junction bases matches TRBD1. This clonotype was obtained from a woman aged 40 to 50 with glioma. The sequenced DNA is TGTGCCAGCAGCCCACAGGGGACTGGAAACACCATATATTTT. This yields the protein CASSPQGTGNTIYF.